The sequence of this TCR beta chain was determined in a study of identical twins. Germline V gives CDR1 SGDLS, CDR2 YYNGEE. The length of the CDR3 is 15 residues. Losses at the gene ends were 1 base for V and 5 bases for J; bases not matched to a gene: 5. TCRdb called the 5' RACE reads again in MiXCR, with one record for every CDR3 protein. The repertoire consists of hundreds of thousands of distinct CDR3 sequences, with under 9% occurring once and the leading ten covering 0.98%. Worth noting for this clonotype: Its target is unknown.

Study-level findings and limits: Insertions were reduced in abundant cord blood beta clonotypes but not in memory repertoires. Models predicted less out-of-frame TCR alpha sharing in monozygotic twins than was found.

This sample also appeared in a second study, on yellow fever vaccine responses in identical twins.

The source material was PBMCs. The rearrangement links TRBV9 to TRBJ2-1, with 8 bases lining up with TRBD2. This sequence originates from a woman in her late teens or twenties in good health. The CDR3 DNA sequence: TGTGCCAGCAGCGTACGGCGGGGGGCGCACAATGAGCAGTTCTTC. This sequence encodes CASSVRRGAHNEQFF.